These T cell receptor beta chains were read from a single sample in a study of PD-1 blockade in mismatch repair-deficient tumors. The repertoire was sequenced with immunoSEQ multiplex PCR; TCRdb's copy has only in-frame clones and lacks some. Among under 50,000 clones, approximately 80% were seen once, and the ten largest hold about 1%. Sequenced material: PBMCs, taken about 40 weeks after starting pembrolizumab. The receptors stem from an adult with mismatch repair-deficient cancer. CDR3s include the opening cysteine and the closing phenylalanine or tryptophan. The D gene is left open where the match is weak. Some rows mark clone size as missing; the rest say once, few, many or name a class of expanded clone.

TRBJ2-5 | TRBD2 | TRBV5-1 | - | CASSLGASGSLQETQYF | TGCGCCAGCAGCTTAGGGGCTAGCGGGAGTTTACAGGAGACCCAGTACTTC
TRBJ1-6 | - | TRBV2 | - | CASSDAGASNSPLHF | TGTGCCAGCAGTGACGCGGGGGCGAGTAATTCACCCCTCCACTTT
TRBJ2-3 | TRBD2 | TRBV30 | - | CAWSVGGRRSTDTQYF | TGTGCCTGGAGTGTAGGCGGGAGACGGAGCACAGATACGCAGTATTTT
TRBJ2-1 | TRBD1 | TRBV7-7 | - | CASSSRQGVSYNEQFF | TGTGCTAGCAGCTCCCGACAGGGCGTCTCCTACAATGAGCAGTTCTTC
TRBJ1-1 | TRBD1 | TRBV7-9 | - | CASSSRDSTEAFF | TGTGCCAGCAGCTCCCGGGACAGCACTGAAGCTTTCTTT
TRBJ1-5 | TRBD1 | TRBV27 | - | CASSENRGGNQPQHF | TGTGCCAGCAGTGAAAACAGGGGTGGCAATCAGCCCCAGCATTTT
TRBJ1-1 | TRBD1 | TRBV6-6 | - | CASSSEDRMNTEAFF | TGTGCCAGCAGTTCCGAGGACAGGATGAACACTGAAGCTTTCTTT
TRBJ2-7 | - | TRBV12-5 | few | CASGLGHQLAYEQYF | TGTGCTAGTGGTTTGGGACACCAACTAGCCTACGAGCAGTACTTC
TRBJ1-1 | - | TRBV19 | once | CASSTPGNSFF | TGTGCCAGTAGTACACCGGGTAATTCTTTCTTT
TRBJ1-2 | - | TRBV28 | - | CASSLFLAEGYTF | TGTGCCAGCAGTTTGTTCCTCGCGGAGGGCTACACCTTC
TRBJ2-1 | - | TRBV29-1 | - | CSVEAGLSSYNEQFF | TGCAGCGTTGAAGCAGGCTTGAGCTCCTACAATGAGCAGTTCTTC
TRBJ2-1 | TRBD2 | TRBV28 | - | CASSLAGLAGDNEQFF | TGTGCCAGCAGTTTAGCGGGACTAGCGGGAGACAATGAGCAGTTCTTC
TRBJ1-3 | TRBD1 | TRBV19 | - | CASSNGGTVSGNTIYF | TGTGCCAGTTCGAATGGCGGGACAGTATCTGGAAACACCATATATTTT
TRBJ1-1 | - | TRBV6-4 | once | CASSPTGNTEAFF | TGTGCCAGCAGTCCAACAGGGAACACTGAAGCTTTCTTT
TRBJ2-5 | - | TRBV9 | - | CASSVGSAHQETQYF | TGTGCCAGCAGCGTGGGGAGCGCCCACCAAGAGACCCAGTACTTC
TRBJ2-1 | TRBD1 | TRBV4-1 | - | CASSQRPPGQGYNEQFF | TGCGCCAGCAGCCAGAGACCTCCGGGACAGGGTTACAATGAGCAGTTCTTC
TRBJ1-6 | TRBD1 | TRBV6-5 | - | CASSQTGDDNSPLHF | TGTGCCAGCAGCCAGACAGGGGACGATAATTCACCCCTCCACTTT
TRBJ1-5 | - | TRBV30 | - | CAWSFSGRGYSNQPQHF | TGTGCCTGGAGTTTTTCGGGCAGGGGTTATAGCAATCAGCCCCAGCATTTT
TRBJ2-3 | - | TRBV9 | - | CASSVGHREDTQYF | TGTGCCAGCAGCGTCGGACACCGGGAGGATACGCAGTATTTT
TRBJ2-1 | TRBD2 | TRBV5-1 | once | CASSLAAAGALSYNEQFF | TGCGCCAGCAGCTTGGCCGCGGCGGGAGCCTTGTCCTACAATGAGCAGTTCTTC
TRBJ2-7 | - | TRBV18 | - | CASSRVGGAYEQYF | TGTGCCAGCTCACGAGTAGGGGGGGCCTACGAGCAGTACTTC
TRBJ2-1 | TRBD1 | TRBV7-3 | - | CASSLGTGGDEQFF | TGTGCCAGCAGCTTAGGGACAGGGGGCGATGAGCAGTTCTTC
TRBJ1-2 | TRBD1 | TRBV6-5 | - | CASRGQGNRYGYTF | TGTGCCAGCAGGGGACAGGGAAATCGCTATGGCTACACCTTC
TRBJ1-5 | - | TRBV15 | once | CATLSSGGNQPQHF | TGTGCCACCCTGTCCTCGGGAGGGAATCAGCCCCAGCATTTT
TRBJ1-1 | - | TRBV28 | - | CASLSLQNTEAFF | TGTGCCAGCCTGTCTTTACAGAACACTGAAGCTTTCTTT
TRBJ2-1 | TRBD1 | TRBV6-5 | - | CASSHPGQAYNEQFF | TGTGCCAGCAGCCACCCCGGACAGGCTTACAATGAGCAGTTCTTC
TRBJ2-5 | - | TRBV6-5 | - | CASSYPNQETQYF | TGTGCCAGCAGTTACCCAAACCAAGAGACCCAGTACTTC
TRBJ2-7 | - | TRBV7-7 | - | CASSLGQGMNEQYF | TGTGCCAGCAGCTTAGGCCAGGGGATGAACGAGCAGTACTTC
TRBJ1-1 | - | TRBV6-1 | - | CASKQVTEAFF | TGTGCCAGCAAACAAGTAACTGAAGCTTTCTTT
TRBJ1-5 | TRBD1 | TRBV6-1 | - | CASSDGQGEGQPQHF | TGTGCCAGCAGTGACGGACAGGGAGAAGGGCAGCCCCAGCATTTT
TRBJ2-7 | - | TRBV7-3 | few | CASSSGQTYEQYF | TGTGCCAGCAGCTCAGGACAGACCTACGAGCAGTACTTC
TRBJ1-4 | - | TRBV27 | - | CASSLGAGNEKLFF | TGTGCCAGCAGTTTAGGGGCAGGGAATGAAAAACTGTTTTTT
TRBJ2-3 | TRBD1 | TRBV5-1 | - | CASSPSRGMDTQYF | TGCGCCAGCAGCCCTAGCAGGGGGATGGATACGCAGTATTTT
TRBJ2-3 | TRBD1 | TRBV13 | - | CASSPPGGGTDTQYF | TGTGCCAGCAGCCCCCCAGGGGGCGGCACAGATACGCAGTATTTT
TRBJ2-1 | TRBD2 | TRBV11-2 | - | CASSLWGGDYNEQFF | TGTGCCAGCAGCTTATGGGGGGGGGATTACAATGAGCAGTTCTTC
TRBJ2-1 | TRBD1 | TRBV5-1 | - | CASSLDGTALKQFF | TGCGCCAGCAGCTTGGATGGGACAGCCCTTAAGCAGTTCTTC
TRBJ2-1 | TRBD2 | TRBV28 | once | CASSLWGLGPNEQFF | TGTGCCAGCAGTTTATGGGGACTAGGTCCCAATGAGCAGTTCTTC
TRBJ2-2 | TRBD1 | TRBV19 | - | CASSKSGTGNTGELFF | TGTGCCAGTAGCAAATCCGGGACAGGTAACACCGGGGAGCTGTTTTTT
TRBJ2-1 | - | TRBV5-1 | - | CASSLFAGEQFF | TGCGCCAGCAGCTTGTTTGCGGGAGAGCAGTTCTTC
TRBJ1-6 | TRBD1 | TRBV5-1 | - | CASSPGQLPLHF | TGCGCCAGCAGCCCGGGACAGCTGCCCCTCCACTTT
TRBJ2-5 | - | TRBV28 | - | CASNLRGAGQETQYF | TGTGCCAGCAACCTGCGGGGCGCTGGGCAAGAGACCCAGTACTTC
TRBJ2-1 | - | TRBV19 | - | CASSISGWSSYNEQFF | TGTGCCAGTAGTATAAGCGGGTGGAGCTCCTACAATGAGCAGTTCTTC
TRBJ1-2 | TRBD1 | TRBV6-6 | few | CASSPRQGANGYTF | TGTGCCAGCAGTCCCCGACAGGGGGCGAATGGCTACACCTTC
TRBJ2-3 | TRBD1 | TRBV6-1 | - | CASNTRQGRTDTQYF | TGTGCCAGCAATACAAGACAGGGCCGGACAGATACGCAGTATTTT
TRBJ1-1 | - | TRBV7-3 | - | CASSATGVDTEAFF | TGTGCCAGCAGCGCCACCGGGGTCGACACTGAAGCTTTCTTT
TRBJ2-7 | - | TRBV28 | few | CASSLAGLWNEQYF | TGTGCCAGCAGTTTAGCGGGGTTATGGAACGAGCAGTACTTC
TRBJ2-7 | - | TRBV2 | - | CASSPSSSSYEQYF | TGTGCCAGCAGTCCCTCTAGTTCCAGCTACGAGCAGTACTTC
TRBJ1-1 | - | TRBV7-8 | - | CASSLGQINTEAFF | TGTGCCAGCAGCTTAGGGCAGATTAACACTGAAGCTTTCTTT
TRBJ2-3 | - | TRBV5-1 | once | CASSLVLLTDTQYF | TGCGCCAGCAGCTTGGTTCTCCTCACAGATACGCAGTATTTT
TRBJ2-3 | TRBD1 | TRBV29-1 | once | CSVGPGGSDTQYF | TGCAGCGTTGGCCCAGGGGGCTCAGATACGCAGTATTTT
TRBJ2-7 | TRBD2 | TRBV4-2 | few | CASSQAGLGPYEQYF | TGTGCCAGCAGCCAAGCGGGACTAGGACCCTACGAGCAGTACTTC
TRBJ2-7 | - | TRBV28 | few | CASSPGVMYEQYF | TGTGCCAGCAGTCCGGGGGTTATGTACGAGCAGTACTTC
TRBJ2-7 | TRBD2 | TRBV29-1 | few | CSVEVPTSGYEQYF | TGCAGCGTTGAAGTCCCGACTAGCGGGTACGAGCAGTACTTC
TRBJ1-2 | TRBD1 | TRBV11-2 | - | CATGGHSNYGYTF | TGTGCCACAGGGGGACATTCTAACTATGGCTACACCTTC
TRBJ2-5 | - | TRBV9 | - | CASSVGGDRQETQYF | TGTGCCAGCAGCGTAGGGGGGGACAGACAAGAGACCCAGTACTTC
TRBJ2-1 | TRBD2 | TRBV11-1 | - | CASSLAGASGPAYNEQFF | TGTGCCAGCAGCTTAGCCGGGGCTAGCGGGCCCGCCTACAATGAGCAGTTCTTC
TRBJ1-6 | - | TRBV5-1 | - | CASSLGQSNSPLHF | TGCGCCAGCAGTCTTGGACAGTCTAATTCACCCCTCCACTTT
TRBJ2-3 | - | TRBV7-3 | - | CASSEGLSTDTQYF | TGTGCCAGCTCGGAGGGCCTGAGCACAGATACGCAGTATTTT
TRBJ1-2 | - | TRBV28 | once | CASSLSGRYYGYTF | TGTGCCAGCAGTTTATCTGGCAGGTACTATGGCTACACCTTC